One sample yielded the 13 T cell receptor beta chains listed below, sequenced in a study of T cells in Graves' hyperthyroidism and ophthalmopathy. Amplification targeted TCR beta CDR3 regions from RNA transcripts. The study used the HTBI primer set for a first-round RT-PCR of the TCR CDR3. TCRdb analysed the multiplex PCR reads with MiXCR anew, one entry per CDR3 protein. The sample consists of a few hundred thousand distinct CDR3 sequences, more than 15% of them appearing once. Sequencing was carried out using blood. The receptors were gathered from a woman aged 40 to 50 with Graves' ophthalmopathy.

This clonotype was seen at least ten times. The chain joins TRBV30 to TRBJ2-5, with 8 bases lining up with TRBD1. The germline CDR1 and CDR2 sequences are GTSNPN and SVGIG (reference sequence). The CDR3 length is 13 residues. Trimming removed 8 bases from V and 1 base from J; junction bases left unmatched: 6. The CDR3 nucleotides read TGTGCCACCGGGACAGGAGCCCAAGAGACCCAGTACTTC. It encodes CATGTGAQETQYF.

The chain combines TRBV5-1 with TRBJ1-2, with D perhaps matching TRBD1 (5 bases). The germline V and J ends were trimmed by 2 bases and 4 bases, with 12 bases remaining between them. Germline CDR1 and CDR2: SGHRS and YFSETQ. The CDR3 runs 14 residues. The CDR3 sequence is CASSFMDGAYGYTF. CDR3 sequence (DNA): TGCGCCAGCAGCTTCATGGACGGGGCCTATGGCTACACCTTC.

V is TRBV27 and J is TRBJ2-7; maybe TRBD2 (5 bases). Germline V gene lookup returns CDR1 MNHEY and CDR2 SMNVEV (reference sequence). This CDR3 is built from 15 residues. The V gene lost 4 bases and the J gene lost 0 bases, with 13 bases spanning the gap. The CDR3 loop is CASSSRPGGSYEQYF. DNA of the CDR3: TGTGCCAGCAGTTCTCGGCCCGGAGGCTCCTACGAGCAGTACTTC.

This chain connects TRBV6-5 to TRBJ2-7; D not certain. The CDR3 is made up of 14 amino acids. Germline loops: CDR1 MNHEY, CDR2 SVGAGI. V dropped 0 bases and J dropped 2 bases, with 8 bases sitting between them. The CDR3 sequence: CASSYSPRAYEQYF. CDR3 sequence (DNA): TGTGCCAGCAGTTACTCCCCCCGGGCCTACGAGCAGTACTTC.

In this sample, this clonotype turned up a few times. The chain has TRBV6-4 and TRBJ2-1; TRBD2 aligns across 13 bases. The germline gives CDR1 MRHNA, CDR2 SNTAGT. Trimming took 5 bases from V and 10 from J; bases not matched to a gene: 5. This CDR3 has 14 amino acids. The CDR3 DNA follows: TGTGCCAGCAGTCCCGGGACTAGCGGGACGGAGCAGTTCTTC. The encoded protein is CASSPGTSGTEQFF.

This clonotype was seen a handful of times. V is TRBV29-1 and J is TRBJ2-1, with 13 bases matching TRBD2. The V and J ends lost 7 bases and 0 bases, in that order; junction bases with no gene match: 9. Germline values: CDR1 SQVTM, CDR2 ANQGSEA. The CDR3 covers 17 residues. CDR3 protein: CSGTGTSGTGSYNEQFF. As DNA, the CDR3 is TGCAGCGGAACCGGGACTAGCGGGACAGGCTCCTACAATGAGCAGTTCTTC.

This clonotype was seen ten or more times. V and J are TRBV5-5 and TRBJ1-2, with 9 bases that match TRBD1. The CDR3 consists of 16 residues. Germline assignment: CDR1 SGHKS and CDR2 YYEKEE (reference sequence). The ends lost 4 bases at V and 0 bases at J; junction bases unmatched: 7. The CDR3 region is CASSPGQGPTNYGYTF. Here the CDR3 DNA reads TGTGCCAGCAGCCCGGGACAGGGACCGACTAACTATGGCTACACCTTC.

This clonotype showed up just a few times. The rearrangement joins TRBV18 to TRBJ2-1; no firm D call. V was trimmed by 0 bases and J by 9 bases, leaving 6 bases between them. The germline CDR1 and CDR2 sequences are KGHSH and LQKENI. The CDR3 is 12 residues long. CDR3 sequence: CASSPPQAEQFF. As DNA, the CDR3 is TGTGCCAGCTCACCACCTCAGGCTGAGCAGTTCTTC.

This clonotype has a single count. The rearrangement uses TRBV4-2 and TRBJ2-1; D is uncertain. V lost 3 bases and J 5 bases, leaving 8 bases between the germline ends. The CDR3 length is 13 residues. Germline V gives CDR1 LGHNA, CDR2 YNFKEQ. As DNA, the CDR3 is TGTGCCAGCAGCCAGGTCCTAGACAATGAGCAGTTCTTC. Protein product: CASSQVLDNEQFF.

This clonotype was observed at least ten times. The chain recombines TRBV2 with TRBJ2-7, with 9 positions matching TRBD2. Germline assignment: CDR1 SNHLY and CDR2 FYNNEI. V dropped 4 bases and J dropped 2; count of bases not matched to a gene: 6. The CDR3 is 15 amino acids. For the CDR3, the DNA is TGTGCCAGCAGTGTAAATAGCGGGGGTACCTACGAGCAGTACTTC. Residues: CASSVNSGGTYEQYF. The entire variable domain, with the rest obtained from reference TRBV2 and TRBJ2-7, is as follows: EPEVTQTPSHQVTQMGQEVILRCVPISNHLYFYWYRQILGQKVEFLVSFYNNEISEKSEIFDDQFSVERPDGSNFTLKIRSTKLEDSAMYFCASSVNSGGTYEQYFGPGTRLTVT.

The V call is TRBV12-5, the J call TRBJ2-5, with D possibly being TRBD2 (5 bases). This CDR3 region has 13 residues. The V end was cut by 5 bases, the J end by 4 bases, with 11 bases between. Germline V gene lookup returns CDR1 LGHNT and CDR2 FRNRAP. The CDR3 sequence is CASGQGSLETQYF. CDR3 sequence (DNA): TGTGCTAGTGGTCAAGGGAGTCTAGAGACCCAGTACTTC.

This clonotype came up many times. This CDR3 reads CASSRGGLAGPYNEQFF. CDR3 DNA sequence: TGTGCCAGCAGTCGAGGAGGACTAGCGGGCCCATACAATGAGCAGTTCTTC. The chain has TRBV28 and TRBJ2-1, with 11 bases matching TRBD2. There are 17 residues in the CDR3. The germline CDR1 and CDR2 sequences are MDHEN and SYDVKM. V shed 5 bases, J shed 4 bases, and the junction held 10 bases outside the gene matches.

This clonotype was counted once. CDR3 sequence (DNA): TGTGCCAGCAGAGAGACTAGCGGGGGCCCAGTCGATACGCAGTATTTT. The encoded protein is CASRETSGGPVDTQYF. This chain joins TRBV2 and TRBJ2-3; 12 bases are a match to TRBD2. After removal of 6 bases from V and 6 bases from J, the junction contained 10 bases not matched to a gene. The CDR3 is 16 amino acids. Germline CDR1 is SNHLY and CDR2 is FYNNEI. The full variable domain, with the rest looked up from reference TRBV2 and TRBJ2-3, is EPEVTQTPSHQVTQMGQEVILRCVPISNHLYFYWYRQILGQKVEFLVSFYNNEISEKSEIFDDQFSVERPDGSNFTLKIRSTKLEDSAMYFCASRETSGGPVDTQYFGPGTRLTVL.